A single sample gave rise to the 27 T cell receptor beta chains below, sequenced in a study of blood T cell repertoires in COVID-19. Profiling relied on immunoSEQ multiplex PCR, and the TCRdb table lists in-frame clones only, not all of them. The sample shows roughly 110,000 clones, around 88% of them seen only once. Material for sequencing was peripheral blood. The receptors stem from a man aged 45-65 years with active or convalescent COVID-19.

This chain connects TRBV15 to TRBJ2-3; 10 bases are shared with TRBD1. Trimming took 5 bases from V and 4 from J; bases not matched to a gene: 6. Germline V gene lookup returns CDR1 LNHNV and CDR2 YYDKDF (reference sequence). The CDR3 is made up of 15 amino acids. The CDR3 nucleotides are TGTGCCACCAGCGGGACAGGGGATTTTGCAGATACGCAGTATTTT. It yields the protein CATSGTGDFADTQYF. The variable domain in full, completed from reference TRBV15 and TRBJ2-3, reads DAMVIQNPRYQVTQFGKPVTLSCSQTLNHNVMYWYQQKSSQAPKLLFHYYDKDFNNEADTPDNFQSRRPNTSFCFLDIRSPGLGDTAMYLCATSGTGDFADTQYFGPGTRLTVL.

In nucleotides, the CDR3 is TGTGCCAGCAGCCCGACGGGGGGGAGCTCCTACAATGAGCAGTTCTTC. Translating gives CASSPTGGSSYNEQFF. The V call is TRBV2, the J call TRBJ2-1; 8 nucleotides line up with TRBD2. The germline gives CDR1 SNHLY, CDR2 FYNNEI. CDR3 length equals 16 residues. The V and J ends lost 6 bases and 0 bases, in that order; junction bases with no gene match: 7.

CDR3: CASSWTTVNTEAFF. In DNA form, the CDR3 reads TGTGCCAGCAGCTGGACGACAGTGAACACTGAAGCTTTCTTT. This rearrangement joins TRBV5-5 to TRBJ1-1, with D perhaps matching TRBD1 (5 bases). The CDR3 spans 14 residues. The germline V and J ends were trimmed by 3 bases and 0 bases, with 9 bases remaining between them. Looked up from germline, CDR1 is SGHKS and CDR2 is YYEKEE (reference sequence).

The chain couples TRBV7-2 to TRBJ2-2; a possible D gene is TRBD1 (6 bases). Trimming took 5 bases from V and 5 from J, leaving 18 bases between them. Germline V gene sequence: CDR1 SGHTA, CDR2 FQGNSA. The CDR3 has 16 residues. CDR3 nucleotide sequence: TGTGCCAGCAGCCCTATTACAGGGTCAGAGACCGGGGAGCTGTTTTTT. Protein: CASSPITGSETGELFF.

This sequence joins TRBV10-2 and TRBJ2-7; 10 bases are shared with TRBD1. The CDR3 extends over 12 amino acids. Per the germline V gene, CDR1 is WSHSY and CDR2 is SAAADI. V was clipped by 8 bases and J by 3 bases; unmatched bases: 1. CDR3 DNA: TGCGCCAGCGGGACAGGGGACTACGAGCAGTACTTC. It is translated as CASGTGDYEQYF.

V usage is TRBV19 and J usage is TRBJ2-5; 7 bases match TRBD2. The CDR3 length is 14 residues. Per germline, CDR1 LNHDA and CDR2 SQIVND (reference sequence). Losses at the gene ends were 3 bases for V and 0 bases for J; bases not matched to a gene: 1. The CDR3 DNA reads TGTGCCAGTAGTATCAGCGGGGACCAAGAGACCCAGTACTTC. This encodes CASSISGDQETQYF.

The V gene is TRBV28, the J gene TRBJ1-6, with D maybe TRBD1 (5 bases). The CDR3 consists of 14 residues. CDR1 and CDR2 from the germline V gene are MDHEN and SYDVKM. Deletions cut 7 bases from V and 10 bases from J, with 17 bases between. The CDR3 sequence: CASNGRGSRSPLHF. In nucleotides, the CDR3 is TGTGCCAGCAACGGACGGGGGTCCAGGTCACCCCTCCACTTT.

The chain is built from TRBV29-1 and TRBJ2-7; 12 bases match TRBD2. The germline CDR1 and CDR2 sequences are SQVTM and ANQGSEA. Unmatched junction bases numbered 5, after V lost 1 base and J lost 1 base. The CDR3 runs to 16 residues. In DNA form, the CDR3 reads TGCAGCGTTGAAGGGCCGCTAGCGGGAGGGTCCTACGAGCAGTACTTC. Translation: CSVEGPLAGGSYEQYF.

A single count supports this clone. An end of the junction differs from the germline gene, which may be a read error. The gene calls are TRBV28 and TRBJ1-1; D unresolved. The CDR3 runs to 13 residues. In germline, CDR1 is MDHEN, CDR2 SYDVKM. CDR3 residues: CASSPLLTTKAFF. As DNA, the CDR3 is TGTGCCAGCAGTCCCCTTCTCACCACTAAAGCTTTCTTT. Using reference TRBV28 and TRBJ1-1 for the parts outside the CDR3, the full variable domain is DVKVTQSSRYLVKRTGEKVFLECVQDMDHENMFWYRQDPGLGLRLIYFSYDVKMKEKGDIPEGYSVSREKKERFSLILESASTNQTSMYLCASSPLLTTKAFFGQGTRLTVV.

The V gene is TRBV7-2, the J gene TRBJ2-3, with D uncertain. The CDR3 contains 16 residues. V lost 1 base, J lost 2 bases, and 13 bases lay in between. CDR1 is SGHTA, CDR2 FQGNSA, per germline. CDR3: CASSLVRYGFTDTQYF. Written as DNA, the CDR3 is TGTGCCAGCAGCTTAGTTCGCTACGGGTTCACAGATACGCAGTATTTT. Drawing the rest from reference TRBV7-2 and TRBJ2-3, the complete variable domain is GAGVSQSPSNKVTEKGKDVELRCDPISGHTALYWYRQSLGQGLEFLIYFQGNSAPDKSGLPSDRFSAERTGGSVSTLTIQRTQQEDSAVYLCASSLVRYGFTDTQYFGPGTRLTVL.

DNA for the CDR3: TGTGCCAGCAGTTCCGGAGCCATCGAGCAGTACTTC. Protein: CASSSGAIEQYF. The J gene is TRBJ2-7, the V gene TRBV6-2 or TRBV6-3; D is ambiguous. The CDR3 contains 12 residues. The V end lost 4 bases, the J end lost 6 bases, and 10 bases lay between the germline ends. CDR1 is MNHEY, CDR2 SVGEGT, per germline.

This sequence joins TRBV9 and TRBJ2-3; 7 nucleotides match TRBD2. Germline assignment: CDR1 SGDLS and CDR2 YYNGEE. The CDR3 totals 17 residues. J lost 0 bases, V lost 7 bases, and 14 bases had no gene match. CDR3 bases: TGTGCCAGCCAGCCGAGCGGGGTCATCCGTAGCACAGATACGCAGTATTTT. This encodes CASQPSGVIRSTDTQYF.

CDR3 sequence reads: CASSVGRLGNTGELFF. The CDR3 bases are TGTGCCAGCAGCGTAGGGCGGCTGGGGAACACCGGGGAGCTGTTTTTT. The chain is built from TRBV9 and TRBJ2-2; D unresolved. V lost 0 bases to trimming and J lost 1 base, with 10 bases between them. CDR3 length equals 16 residues. Germline V gene sequence: CDR1 SGDLS, CDR2 YYNGEE.

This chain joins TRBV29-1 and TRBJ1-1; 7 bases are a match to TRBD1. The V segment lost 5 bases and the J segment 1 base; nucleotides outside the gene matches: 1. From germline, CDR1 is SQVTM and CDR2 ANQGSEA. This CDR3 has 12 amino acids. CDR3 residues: CSVRQGNTEAFF. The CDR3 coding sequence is TGCAGCGTTAGACAGGGGAACACTGAAGCTTTCTTT. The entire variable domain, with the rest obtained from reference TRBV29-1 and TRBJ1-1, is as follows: SAVISQKPSRDICQRGTSLTIQCQVDSQVTMMFWYRQQPGQSLTLIATANQGSEATYESGFVIDKFPISRPNLTFSTLTVSNMSPEDSSIYLCSVRQGNTEAFFGQGTRLTVV.

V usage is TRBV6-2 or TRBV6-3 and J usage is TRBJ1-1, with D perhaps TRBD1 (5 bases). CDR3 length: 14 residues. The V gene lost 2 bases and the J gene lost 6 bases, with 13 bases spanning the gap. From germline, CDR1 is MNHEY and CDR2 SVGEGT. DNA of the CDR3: TGTGCCAGCAGTTACGCGAAGGGGTTCTCTGAAGCTTTCTTT. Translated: CASSYAKGFSEAFF.

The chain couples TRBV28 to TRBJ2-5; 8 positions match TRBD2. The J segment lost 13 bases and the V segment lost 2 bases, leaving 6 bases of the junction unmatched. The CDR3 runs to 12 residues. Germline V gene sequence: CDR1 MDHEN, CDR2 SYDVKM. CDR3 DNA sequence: TGTGCCAGCAGTTTACGCGGGAGGAATCTGTACTTC. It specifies CASSLRGRNLYF.

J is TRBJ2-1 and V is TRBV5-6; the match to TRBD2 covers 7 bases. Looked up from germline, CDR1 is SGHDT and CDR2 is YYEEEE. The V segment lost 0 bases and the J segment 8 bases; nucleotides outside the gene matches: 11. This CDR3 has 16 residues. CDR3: CASSLGGRSYVDEQFF. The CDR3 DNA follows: TGTGCCAGCAGCTTGGGCGGGAGAAGTTATGTGGATGAGCAGTTCTTC.

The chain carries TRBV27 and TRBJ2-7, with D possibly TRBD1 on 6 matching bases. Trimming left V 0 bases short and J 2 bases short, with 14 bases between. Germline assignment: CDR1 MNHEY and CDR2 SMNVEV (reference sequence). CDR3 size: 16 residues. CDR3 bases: TGTGCCAGCAGTTTATCGGCCCCCGGGACACCCTACGAGCAGTACTTC. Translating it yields CASSLSAPGTPYEQYF.

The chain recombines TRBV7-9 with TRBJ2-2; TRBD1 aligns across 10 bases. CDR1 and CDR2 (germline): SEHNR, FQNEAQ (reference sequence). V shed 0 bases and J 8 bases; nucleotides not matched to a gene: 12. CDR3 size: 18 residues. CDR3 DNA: TGTGCCAGCAGCTTAGCCCTACAGGGACAGGGGCCTACAGGGGAGCTGTTTTTT. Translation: CASSLALQGQGPTGELFF.

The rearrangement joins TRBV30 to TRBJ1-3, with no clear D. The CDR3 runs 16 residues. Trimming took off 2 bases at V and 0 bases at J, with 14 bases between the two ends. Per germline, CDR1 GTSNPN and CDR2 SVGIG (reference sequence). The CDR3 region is CAWSMKRESSGNTIYF. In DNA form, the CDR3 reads TGTGCCTGGAGTATGAAGAGGGAGAGCTCTGGAAACACCATATATTTT.

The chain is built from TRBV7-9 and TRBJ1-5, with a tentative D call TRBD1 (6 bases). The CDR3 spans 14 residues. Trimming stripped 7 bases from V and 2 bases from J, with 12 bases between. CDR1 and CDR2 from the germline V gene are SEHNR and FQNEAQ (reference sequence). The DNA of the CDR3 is TGTGCCAGCACCTTGACAGGAGGCAATCAGCCCCAGCATTTT. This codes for CASTLTGGNQPQHF.

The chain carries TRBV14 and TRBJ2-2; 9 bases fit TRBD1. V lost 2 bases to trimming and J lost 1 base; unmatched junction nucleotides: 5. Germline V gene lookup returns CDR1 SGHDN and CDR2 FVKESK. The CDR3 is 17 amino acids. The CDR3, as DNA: TGTGCCAGCAGCCAAAGGACAGGGGCTAGGAACACCGGGGAGCTGTTTTTT. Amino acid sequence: CASSQRTGARNTGELFF.

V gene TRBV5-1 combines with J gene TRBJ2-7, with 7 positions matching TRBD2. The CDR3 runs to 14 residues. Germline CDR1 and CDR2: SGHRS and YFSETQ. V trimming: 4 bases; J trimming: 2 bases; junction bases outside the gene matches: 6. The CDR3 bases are TGCGCCAGCAGCGCGCGGGACTATACCTACGAGCAGTACTTC. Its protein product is CASSARDYTYEQYF.

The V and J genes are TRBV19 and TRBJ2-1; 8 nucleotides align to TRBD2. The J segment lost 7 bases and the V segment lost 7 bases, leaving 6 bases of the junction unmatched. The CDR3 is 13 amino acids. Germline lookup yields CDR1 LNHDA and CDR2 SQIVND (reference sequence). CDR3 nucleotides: TGTGCCAGTATGGCGGGAGGTGGGAATGAGCAGTTCTTC. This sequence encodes CASMAGGGNEQFF.

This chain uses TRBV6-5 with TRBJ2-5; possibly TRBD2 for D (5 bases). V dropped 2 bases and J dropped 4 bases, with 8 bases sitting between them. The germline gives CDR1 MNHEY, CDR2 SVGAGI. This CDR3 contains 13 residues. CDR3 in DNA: TGTGCCAGCAGTTACGGGGAGTTAGAGACCCAGTACTTC. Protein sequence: CASSYGELETQYF.

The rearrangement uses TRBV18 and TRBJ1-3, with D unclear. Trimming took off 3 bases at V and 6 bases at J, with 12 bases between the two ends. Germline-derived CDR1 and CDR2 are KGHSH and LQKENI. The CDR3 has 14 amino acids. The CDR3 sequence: CASSPSIGENTIYF. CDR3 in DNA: TGTGCCAGCTCACCCTCAATCGGAGAAAACACCATATATTTT.

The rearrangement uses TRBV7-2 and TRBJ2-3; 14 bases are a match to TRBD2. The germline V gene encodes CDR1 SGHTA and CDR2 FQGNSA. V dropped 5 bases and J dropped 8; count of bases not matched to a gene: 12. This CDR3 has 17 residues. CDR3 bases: TGTGCCAGCAGCCTGACTAGCGGGAGGGCTGGGGGGGGTACGCAGTATTTT. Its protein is CASSLTSGRAGGGTQYF.